The 20 T cell receptor beta chains listed next were all sequenced from one sample in a study of blood T cell repertoires in COVID-19. TCRdb's copy holds only in-frame clones and misses some; the assay was immunoSEQ multiplex PCR. In the table there are tens of thousands of clones, 86% of which are singletons. Sequenced: peripheral blood. All receptors come from a man aged 65 to 79 with acute or convalescent COVID-19.

The rearrangement uses TRBV5-6 and TRBJ1-1; D may be TRBD1 (6 bases). This CDR3 has 16 residues. V lost 4 bases, J lost 3 bases, and 19 bases lay in between. Germline V CDR1 and CDR2: SGHDT, YYEEEE. CDR3 in amino acids: CASSAVVDRWDTEAFF. The DNA of the CDR3 is TGTGCCAGCAGCGCGGTGGTGGACAGATGGGACACTGAAGCTTTCTTT.

The chain employs TRBV5-1 and TRBJ1-6; no clear D. This CDR3 region has 13 residues. Trimming pared 0 bases from V and 8 bases from J, leaving 6 bases between. Germline V gene lookup returns CDR1 SGHRS and CDR2 YFSETQ. The CDR3 protein is CASSLEGDSPLHF. CDR3 bases: TGCGCCAGCAGCTTGGAGGGAGATTCACCCCTCCACTTT.

The V call is TRBV18, the J call TRBJ1-1; D perhaps matches TRBD1 (5 bases). V dropped 5 bases and J dropped 0 bases, with 10 bases sitting between them. Germline values: CDR1 KGHSH, CDR2 LQKENI. The CDR3 contains 14 residues. Here the CDR3 DNA reads TGTGCCAGCTCATTAAGGGGCATGAACACTGAAGCTTTCTTT. Translating gives CASSLRGMNTEAFF.

This chain links TRBV5-1 with TRBJ2-2; weak D call: TRBD1 (5 bases). The germline CDR1 and CDR2 sequences are SGHRS and YFSETQ. The CDR3 totals 14 residues. V gave up 4 bases and J gave up 0 bases, with 7 bases separating them. CDR3 residues: CASSRTTNTGELFF. CDR3 DNA sequence: TGCGCCAGCAGCCGGACAACGAACACCGGGGAGCTGTTTTTT.

The V call is TRBV11-2, the J call TRBJ1-2; no firm D call. The CDR3 is made up of 14 amino acids. The V gene's germline CDR1 is SGHAT and CDR2 FQNNGV. V was pared by 2 bases and J by 0 bases, with 7 bases between. This CDR3 reads CASSLSLANYGYTF. CDR3 bases: TGTGCCAGCAGCTTATCTCTCGCTAACTATGGCTACACCTTC.

This clone appeared once. V is TRBV7-2 and J is TRBJ2-7; 11 bases are shared with TRBD2. The CDR3 extends over 15 amino acids. Trimming at V came to 1 base and at J to 5 bases, leaving 4 bases not matched to a gene. The germline V gene has CDR1 SGHTA and CDR2 FQGNSA. The CDR3 DNA sequence: TGTGCCAGCAGCTTAGATAGCGGGAGGGCCAACGAGCAGTACTTC. Protein sequence: CASSLDSGRANEQYF.

The count of this clone is one. The J gene is TRBJ2-7, the V gene TRBV5-1; 9 bases are a match to TRBD1. V shed 3 bases and J 3 bases; nucleotides not matched to a gene: 4. This CDR3 is built from 14 residues. Germline CDR1 SGHRS, CDR2 YFSETQ. This CDR3 is CASSYGQGNYEQYF. Here the CDR3 DNA reads TGCGCCAGCAGCTATGGACAGGGGAACTACGAGCAGTACTTC.

Details on this clone: Germline and junction disagree at one end, which may indicate a read error. This sequence joins TRBV6-5 and TRBJ1-5; 7 nucleotides align to TRBD1. The CDR3 covers 14 residues. The germline V gene has CDR1 MNHEY and CDR2 SVGAGI. CDR3 in amino acids: CASRPQGSTQPQHF. DNA for the CDR3: TGTGCCAGCAGACCACAGGGGAGCACTCAGCCCCAGCATTTT.

This sequence joins TRBV30 and TRBJ1-5, with no clear D. The CDR3 spans 13 residues. CDR1 GTSNPN and CDR2 SVGIG come from the germline V gene (reference sequence). V lost 0 bases to trimming and J lost 9 bases, with 12 bases between them. Written as DNA, the CDR3 is TGTGCCTGGAGTGTAGGAGATGGGAGGCCCCAGCATTTT. Residues: CAWSVGDGRPQHF.

This rearrangement joins TRBV28 to TRBJ1-3; D may be TRBD1 (5 bases). V was pared by 3 bases and J by 2 bases, with 5 bases between. The V gene's germline CDR1 is MDHEN and CDR2 SYDVKM. The CDR3 totals 13 residues. DNA for the CDR3: TGTGCCAGCAGTTTGGACACTGGAAACACCATATATTTT. It yields the protein CASSLDTGNTIYF.

The chain couples TRBV2 to TRBJ2-1, with D perhaps matching TRBD1 (6 bases). The V end lost 7 bases, the J end lost 10 bases, and 14 bases lay between the germline ends. Germline V gives CDR1 SNHLY, CDR2 FYNNEI. The CDR3 spans 12 residues. Here the CDR3 DNA reads TGTGCCAGCAACACAGGGAATGGGGAGCAGTTCTTC. Protein: CASNTGNGEQFF.

The chain joins TRBV6-6 to TRBJ1-4; 7 bases line up with TRBD1. J gave up 8 bases and V 5 bases, and 11 bases lay outside the gene matches. This CDR3 contains 15 residues. The germline V gene encodes CDR1 MNHNY and CDR2 SVGAGI (reference sequence). CDR3 amino acids: CASSLNVGTDEKLFF. In DNA, the CDR3 is TGTGCCAGCAGTCTCAATGTCGGGACAGACGAAAAACTGTTTTTT.

The V call is TRBV12-3 or TRBV12-4, the J call TRBJ2-7; TRBD1 might be the D (6 bases). Trimming cost V 6 bases and J 3 bases, with 12 bases left between them. CDR3 length: 13 amino acids. This chain's CDR3 is CASSRPDSYEQYF. For the CDR3, the DNA is TGTGCCAGCAGCCGCCCGGACAGCTACGAGCAGTACTTC.

The chain has TRBV6-5 and TRBJ1-4; 7 positions agree with TRBD1. Per germline, CDR1 MNHEY and CDR2 SVGAGI. This CDR3 is built from 16 residues. The ends lost 0 bases at V and 8 bases at J; junction bases unmatched: 9. The CDR3 nucleotides are TGTGCCAGCAGTTACTCCTTGACAGGGAAAGGCGAAAAACTGTTTTTT. The encoded protein is CASSYSLTGKGEKLFF.

The V and J genes are TRBV6-5 and TRBJ1-3; a weak D match, TRBD1 (5 bases). Germline loops: CDR1 MNHEY, CDR2 SVGAGI. V was trimmed by 6 bases and J by 4 bases, leaving 10 bases between them. CDR3 size: 13 residues. For the CDR3, the DNA is TGTGCCAGCAGCCGGGGACTAGGAAACACCATATATTTT. Its protein is CASSRGLGNTIYF.

The chain joins TRBV7-2 to TRBJ1-5; unclear D gene. Germline V gene lookup returns CDR1 SGHTA and CDR2 FQGNSA. The ends were cut back, 4 bases at V and 2 bases at J, with 15 bases in the middle. The CDR3 has 16 residues. The CDR3 DNA reads as TGTGCCAGCAGCTCTATGAGCGGGGAACGCAATCAGCCCCAGCATTTT. Its protein is CASSSMSGERNQPQHF.

This sequence joins TRBV19 and TRBJ1-1; 8 nucleotides match TRBD1. The CDR3 has 18 amino acids. V lost 1 base, J lost 2 bases, and 12 bases stayed unmatched. Germline V lookup: CDR1 LNHDA, CDR2 SQIVND (reference sequence). CDR3 region: CASSIGPTDRGPNTEAFF. The CDR3 DNA reads as TGTGCCAGTAGTATAGGCCCTACCGACAGGGGCCCCAACACTGAAGCTTTCTTT.

This chain uses TRBV5-1 with TRBJ1-2; a possible D gene is TRBD1 (5 bases). CDR1 and CDR2 (germline): SGHRS, YFSETQ. Trimming removed 6 bases at V and 3 bases at J, with 18 bases between. This CDR3 is built from 15 residues. CDR3 sequence reads: CASTRRGGSDYGYTF. CDR3 DNA sequence: TGCGCCAGCACGAGAAGGGGTGGTAGTGACTATGGCTACACCTTC.

This chain connects TRBV11-2 to TRBJ1-3; D is perhaps TRBD1 (6 bases). CDR1 and CDR2 (germline): SGHAT, FQNNGV. The CDR3 runs 15 residues. V was clipped by 3 bases and J by 2 bases, with 11 bases between them. CDR3 in amino acids: CASSLDRDTGNTIYF. CDR3 sequence (DNA): TGTGCCAGCAGCTTGGACCGGGACACTGGAAACACCATATATTTT.

V is TRBV5-1 and J is TRBJ2-2; unclear D gene. V was cut by 0 bases and J by 2 bases, with 11 bases left in between. The CDR3 loop spans 16 amino acids. Per germline, CDR1 SGHRS and CDR2 YFSETQ. This chain's CDR3 is CASSLDGRPNTGELFF. The CDR3 DNA reads as TGCGCCAGCAGCTTGGATGGCCGCCCCAACACCGGGGAGCTGTTTTTT.